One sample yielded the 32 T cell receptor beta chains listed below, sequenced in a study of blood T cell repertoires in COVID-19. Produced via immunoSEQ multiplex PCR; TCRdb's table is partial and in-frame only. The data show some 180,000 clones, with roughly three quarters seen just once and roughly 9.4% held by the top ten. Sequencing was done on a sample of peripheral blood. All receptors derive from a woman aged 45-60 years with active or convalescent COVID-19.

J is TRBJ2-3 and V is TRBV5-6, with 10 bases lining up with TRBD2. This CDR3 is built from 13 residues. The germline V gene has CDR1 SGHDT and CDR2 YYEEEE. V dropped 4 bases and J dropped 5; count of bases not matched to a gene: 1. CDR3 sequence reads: CASSRLAGDTQYF. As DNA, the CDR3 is TGTGCCAGCAGCCGACTAGCGGGAGATACGCAGTATTTT.

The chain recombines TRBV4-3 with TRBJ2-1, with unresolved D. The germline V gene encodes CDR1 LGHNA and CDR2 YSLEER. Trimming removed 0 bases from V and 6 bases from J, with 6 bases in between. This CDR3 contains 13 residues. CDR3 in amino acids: CASSQDGTNEQFF. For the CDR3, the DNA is TGCGCCAGCAGCCAAGATGGCACCAATGAGCAGTTCTTC.

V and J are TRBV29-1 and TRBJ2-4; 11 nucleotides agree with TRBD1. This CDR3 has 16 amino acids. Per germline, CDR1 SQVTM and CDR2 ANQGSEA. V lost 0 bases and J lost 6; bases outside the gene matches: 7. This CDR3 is CSVEDRTGGAGNIQYF. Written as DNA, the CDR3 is TGCAGCGTTGAAGATCGGACAGGGGGCGCCGGAAACATTCAGTACTTC.

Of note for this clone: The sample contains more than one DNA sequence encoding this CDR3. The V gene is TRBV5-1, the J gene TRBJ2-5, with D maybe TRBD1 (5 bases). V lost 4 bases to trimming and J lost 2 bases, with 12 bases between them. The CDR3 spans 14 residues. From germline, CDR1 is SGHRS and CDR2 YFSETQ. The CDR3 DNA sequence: TGCGCCAGCAGCCGCGACAGCCCACAAGAGACCCAGTACTTC. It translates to CASSRDSPQETQYF. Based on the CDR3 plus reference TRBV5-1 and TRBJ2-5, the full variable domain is KAGVTQTPRYLIKTRGQQVTLSCSPISGHRSVSWYQQTPGQGLQFLFEYFSETQRNKGNFPGRFSGRQFSNSRSEMNVSTLELGDSALYLCASSRDSPQETQYFGPGTRLLVL.

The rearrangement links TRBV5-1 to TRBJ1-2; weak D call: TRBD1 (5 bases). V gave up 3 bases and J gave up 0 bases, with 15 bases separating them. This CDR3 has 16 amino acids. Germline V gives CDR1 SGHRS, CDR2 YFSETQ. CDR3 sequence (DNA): TGCGCCAGCAGCTCCCATACAGGAGCCTCTAACTATGGCTACACCTTC. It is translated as CASSSHTGASNYGYTF. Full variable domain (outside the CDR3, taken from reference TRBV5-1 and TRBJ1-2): KAGVTQTPRYLIKTRGQQVTLSCSPISGHRSVSWYQQTPGQGLQFLFEYFSETQRNKGNFPGRFSGRQFSNSRSEMNVSTLELGDSALYLCASSSHTGASNYGYTFGSGTRLTVV.

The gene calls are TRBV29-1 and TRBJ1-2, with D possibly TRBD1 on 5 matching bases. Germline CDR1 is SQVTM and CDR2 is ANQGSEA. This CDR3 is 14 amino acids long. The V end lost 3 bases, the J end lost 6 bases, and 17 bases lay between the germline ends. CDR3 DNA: TGCAGCGTTGAGTCCGACAGCCGTACGGATGGCTACACCTTC. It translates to CSVESDSRTDGYTF. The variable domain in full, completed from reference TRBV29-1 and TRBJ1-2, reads SAVISQKPSRDICQRGTSLTIQCQVDSQVTMMFWYRQQPGQSLTLIATANQGSEATYESGFVIDKFPISRPNLTFSTLTVSNMSPEDSSIYLCSVESDSRTDGYTFGSGTRLTVV.

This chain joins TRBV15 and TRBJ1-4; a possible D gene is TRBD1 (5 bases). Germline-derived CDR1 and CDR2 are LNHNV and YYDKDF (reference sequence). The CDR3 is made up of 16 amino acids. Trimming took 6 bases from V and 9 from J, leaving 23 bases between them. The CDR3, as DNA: TGTGCCACCAGAGAAGGGGTTGGTACAGGTTCTAAAAAACTGTTTTTT. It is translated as CATREGVGTGSKKLFF.

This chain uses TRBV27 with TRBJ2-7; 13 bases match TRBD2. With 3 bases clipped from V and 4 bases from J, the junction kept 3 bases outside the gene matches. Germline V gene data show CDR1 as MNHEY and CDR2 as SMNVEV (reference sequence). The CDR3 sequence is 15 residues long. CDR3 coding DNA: TGTGCCAGCAGTTTCCTGACTAGCGGGGGGTACGAGCAGTACTTC. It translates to CASSFLTSGGYEQYF.

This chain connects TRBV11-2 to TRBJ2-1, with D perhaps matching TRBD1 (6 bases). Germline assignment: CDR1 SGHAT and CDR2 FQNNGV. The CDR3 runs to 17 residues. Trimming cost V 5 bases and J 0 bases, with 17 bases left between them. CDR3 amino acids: CASSPRRFRGSYNEQFF. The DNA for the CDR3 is TGTGCCAGCAGCCCCCGAAGGTTCAGGGGCTCCTACAATGAGCAGTTCTTC.

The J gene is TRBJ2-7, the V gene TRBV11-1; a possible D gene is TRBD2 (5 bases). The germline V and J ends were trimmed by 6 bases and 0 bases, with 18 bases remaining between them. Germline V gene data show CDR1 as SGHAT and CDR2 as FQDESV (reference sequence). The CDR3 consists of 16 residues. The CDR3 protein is CASSQRGPRSSYEQYF. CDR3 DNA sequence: TGTGCCAGCAGTCAGAGAGGGCCGAGGAGCTCCTACGAGCAGTACTTC. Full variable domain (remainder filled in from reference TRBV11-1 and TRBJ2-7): EAEVAQSPRYKITEKSQAVAFWCDPISGHATLYWYRQILGQGPELLVQFQDESVVDDSQLPKDRFSAERLKGVDSTLKIQPAELGDSAMYLCASSQRGPRSSYEQYFGPGTRLTVT.

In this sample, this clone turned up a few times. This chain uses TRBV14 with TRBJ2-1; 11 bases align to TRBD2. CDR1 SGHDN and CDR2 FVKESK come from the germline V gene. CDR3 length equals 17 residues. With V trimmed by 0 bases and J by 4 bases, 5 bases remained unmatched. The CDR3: CASSQDGGLAAYNEQFF. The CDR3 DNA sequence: TGTGCCAGCAGCCAAGATGGGGGACTAGCGGCTTACAATGAGCAGTTCTTC.

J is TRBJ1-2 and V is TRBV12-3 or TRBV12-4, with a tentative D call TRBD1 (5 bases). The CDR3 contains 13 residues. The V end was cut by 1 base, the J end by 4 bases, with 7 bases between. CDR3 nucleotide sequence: TGTGCCAGCAGTTTAGTGCAGGGCTATGGCTACACCTTC. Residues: CASSLVQGYGYTF.

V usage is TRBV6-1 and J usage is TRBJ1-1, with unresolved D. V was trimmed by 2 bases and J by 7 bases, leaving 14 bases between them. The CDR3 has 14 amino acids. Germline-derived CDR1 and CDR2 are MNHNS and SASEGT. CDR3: CASSERVRGSEAFF. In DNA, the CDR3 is TGTGCCAGCAGTGAAAGAGTTCGTGGTAGTGAAGCTTTCTTT.

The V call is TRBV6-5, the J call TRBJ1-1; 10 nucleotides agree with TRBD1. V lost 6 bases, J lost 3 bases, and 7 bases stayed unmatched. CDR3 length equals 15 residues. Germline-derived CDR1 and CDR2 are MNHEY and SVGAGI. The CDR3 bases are TGTGCCAGCAGCCGACCGGGACAGGGGTACACTGAAGCTTTCTTT. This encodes CASSRPGQGYTEAFF.

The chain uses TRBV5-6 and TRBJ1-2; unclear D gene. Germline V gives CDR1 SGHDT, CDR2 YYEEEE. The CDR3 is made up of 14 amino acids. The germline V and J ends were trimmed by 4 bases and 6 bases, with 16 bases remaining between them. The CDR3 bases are TGTGCCAGCAGCCCTCCTAGTGGGTTGGATGGCTACACCTTC. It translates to CASSPPSGLDGYTF.

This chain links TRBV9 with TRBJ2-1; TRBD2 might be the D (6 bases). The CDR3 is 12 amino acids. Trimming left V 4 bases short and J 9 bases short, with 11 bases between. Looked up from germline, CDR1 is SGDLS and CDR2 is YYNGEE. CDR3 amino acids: CASSPREREQFF. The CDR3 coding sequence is TGTGCCAGCAGCCCCCGGGAGCGTGAGCAGTTCTTC.

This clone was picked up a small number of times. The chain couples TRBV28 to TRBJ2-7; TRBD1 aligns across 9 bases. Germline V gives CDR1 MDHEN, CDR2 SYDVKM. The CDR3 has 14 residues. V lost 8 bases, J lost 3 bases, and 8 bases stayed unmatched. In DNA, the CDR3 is TGTGCCAGCCCGTCGGACAGGGGATACTACGAGCAGTACTTC. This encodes CASPSDRGYYEQYF.

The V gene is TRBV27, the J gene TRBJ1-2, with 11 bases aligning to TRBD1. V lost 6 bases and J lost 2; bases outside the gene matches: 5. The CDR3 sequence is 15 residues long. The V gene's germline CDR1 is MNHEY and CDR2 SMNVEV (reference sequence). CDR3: CASSAGTGGNYGYTF. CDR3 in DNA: TGTGCCAGCAGCGCCGGGACAGGGGGGAACTATGGCTACACCTTC.

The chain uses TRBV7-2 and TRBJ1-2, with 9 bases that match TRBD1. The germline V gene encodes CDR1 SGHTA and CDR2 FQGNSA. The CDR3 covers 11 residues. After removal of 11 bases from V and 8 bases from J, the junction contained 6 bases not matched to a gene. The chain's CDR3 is CASRQGGGYTF. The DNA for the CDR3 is TGTGCCTCCCGACAGGGGGGAGGCTACACCTTC.

The CDR3 bases are TGTGCCAGCAGTGCCAGGACTGGCACTGAAGCTTTCTTT. Translated, it gives CASSARTGTEAFF. The V gene is TRBV25-1, the J gene TRBJ1-1; D remains ambiguous. CDR1 is MGHDK, CDR2 SYGVNS, per germline. Trimming removed 4 bases at V and 4 bases at J, with 10 bases between. The CDR3 runs 13 residues.

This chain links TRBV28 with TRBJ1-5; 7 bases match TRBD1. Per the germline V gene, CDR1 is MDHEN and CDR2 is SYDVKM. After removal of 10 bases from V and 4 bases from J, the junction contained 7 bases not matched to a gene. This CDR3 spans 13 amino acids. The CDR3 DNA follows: TGTGCCACCCAGGGGACAGTTAATCAGCCCCAGCATTTT. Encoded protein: CATQGTVNQPQHF.

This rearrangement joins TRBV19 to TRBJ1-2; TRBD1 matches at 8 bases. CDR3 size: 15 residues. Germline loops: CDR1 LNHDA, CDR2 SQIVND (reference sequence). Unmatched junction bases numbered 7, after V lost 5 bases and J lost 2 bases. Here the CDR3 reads CASSGGQGLNYGYTF. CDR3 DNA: TGTGCCAGTAGTGGAGGACAGGGATTAAACTATGGCTACACCTTC.

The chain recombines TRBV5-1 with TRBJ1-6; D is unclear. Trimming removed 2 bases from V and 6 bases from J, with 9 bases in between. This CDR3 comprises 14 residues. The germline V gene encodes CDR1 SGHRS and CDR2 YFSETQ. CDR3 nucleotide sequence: TGCGCCAGCAGCTTAAACGGAGGTAATTCACCCCTCCACTTT. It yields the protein CASSLNGGNSPLHF.

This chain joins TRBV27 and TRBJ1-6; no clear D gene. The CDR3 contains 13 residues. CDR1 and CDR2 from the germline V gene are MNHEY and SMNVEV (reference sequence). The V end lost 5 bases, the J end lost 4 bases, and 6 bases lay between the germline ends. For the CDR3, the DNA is TGTGCCAGCAGTCTAAAGTATAATTCACCCCTCCACTTT. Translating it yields CASSLKYNSPLHF.

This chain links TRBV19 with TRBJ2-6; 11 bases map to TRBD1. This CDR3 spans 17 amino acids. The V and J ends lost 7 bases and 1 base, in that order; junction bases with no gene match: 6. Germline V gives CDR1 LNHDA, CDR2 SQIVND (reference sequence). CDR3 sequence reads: CASTSGQGASGANVLTF. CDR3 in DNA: TGTGCCAGTACCTCCGGACAGGGGGCTTCTGGGGCCAACGTCCTGACTTTC.

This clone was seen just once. CDR3 in amino acids: CSADRDYNEQFF. CDR3 bases: TGCAGCGCGGACAGGGACTACAATGAGCAGTTCTTC. The chain combines TRBV29-1 with TRBJ2-1, with TRBD1 matching over 8 bases. The CDR3 is 12 amino acids. Germline V CDR1 and CDR2: SQVTM, ANQGSEA. J lost 3 bases, V lost 7 bases, and 2 bases had no gene match.

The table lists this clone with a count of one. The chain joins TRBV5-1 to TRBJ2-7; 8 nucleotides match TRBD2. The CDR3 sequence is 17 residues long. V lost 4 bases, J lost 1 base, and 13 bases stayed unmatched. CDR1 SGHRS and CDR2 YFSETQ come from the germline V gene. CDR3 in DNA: TGCGCCAGCAGCGCGGGACCGGGACTAGGGGATTCCTACGAGCAGTACTTC. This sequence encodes CASSAGPGLGDSYEQYF. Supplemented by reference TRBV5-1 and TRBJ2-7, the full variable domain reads KAGVTQTPRYLIKTRGQQVTLSCSPISGHRSVSWYQQTPGQGLQFLFEYFSETQRNKGNFPGRFSGRQFSNSRSEMNVSTLELGDSALYLCASSAGPGLGDSYEQYFGPGTRLTVT.

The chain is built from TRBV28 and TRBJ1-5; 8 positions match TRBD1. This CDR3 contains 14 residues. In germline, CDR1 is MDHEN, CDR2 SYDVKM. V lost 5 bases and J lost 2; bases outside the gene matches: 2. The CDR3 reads CASSGQGGNQPQHF. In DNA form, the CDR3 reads TGTGCCAGCAGTGGACAGGGTGGCAATCAGCCCCAGCATTTT. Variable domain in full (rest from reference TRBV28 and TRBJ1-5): DVKVTQSSRYLVKRTGEKVFLECVQDMDHENMFWYRQDPGLGLRLIYFSYDVKMKEKGDIPEGYSVSREKKERFSLILESASTNQTSMYLCASSGQGGNQPQHFGDGTRLSIL.

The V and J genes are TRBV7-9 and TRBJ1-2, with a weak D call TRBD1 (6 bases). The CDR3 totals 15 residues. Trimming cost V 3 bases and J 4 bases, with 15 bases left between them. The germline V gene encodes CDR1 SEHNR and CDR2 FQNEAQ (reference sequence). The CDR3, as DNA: TGTGCCAGCAGCTTCCATTCGGGACAACCCTATGGCTACACCTTC. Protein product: CASSFHSGQPYGYTF.

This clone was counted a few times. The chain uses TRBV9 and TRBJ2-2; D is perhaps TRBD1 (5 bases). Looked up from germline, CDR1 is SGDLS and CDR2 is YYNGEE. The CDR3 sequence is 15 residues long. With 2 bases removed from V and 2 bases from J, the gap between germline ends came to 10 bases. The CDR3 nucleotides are TGTGCCAGCAGCGTCACAGGAGTTAACACCGGGGAGCTGTTTTTT. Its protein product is CASSVTGVNTGELFF.

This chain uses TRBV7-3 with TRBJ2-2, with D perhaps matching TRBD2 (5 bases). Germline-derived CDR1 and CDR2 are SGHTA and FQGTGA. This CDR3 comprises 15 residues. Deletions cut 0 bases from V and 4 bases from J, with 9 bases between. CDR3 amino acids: CASSLTSDFTGELFF. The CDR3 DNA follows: TGTGCCAGCAGCTTAACCTCGGACTTCACCGGGGAGCTGTTTTTT.

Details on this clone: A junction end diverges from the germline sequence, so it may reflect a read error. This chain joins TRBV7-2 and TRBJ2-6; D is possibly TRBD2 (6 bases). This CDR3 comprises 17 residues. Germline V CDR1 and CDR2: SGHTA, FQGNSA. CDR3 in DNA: TGTGCCAGCAGTTTAGAGTTCGGACTATTTGGGGCCAACGTCCTGACTTTC. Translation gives CASSLEFGLFGANVLTF.